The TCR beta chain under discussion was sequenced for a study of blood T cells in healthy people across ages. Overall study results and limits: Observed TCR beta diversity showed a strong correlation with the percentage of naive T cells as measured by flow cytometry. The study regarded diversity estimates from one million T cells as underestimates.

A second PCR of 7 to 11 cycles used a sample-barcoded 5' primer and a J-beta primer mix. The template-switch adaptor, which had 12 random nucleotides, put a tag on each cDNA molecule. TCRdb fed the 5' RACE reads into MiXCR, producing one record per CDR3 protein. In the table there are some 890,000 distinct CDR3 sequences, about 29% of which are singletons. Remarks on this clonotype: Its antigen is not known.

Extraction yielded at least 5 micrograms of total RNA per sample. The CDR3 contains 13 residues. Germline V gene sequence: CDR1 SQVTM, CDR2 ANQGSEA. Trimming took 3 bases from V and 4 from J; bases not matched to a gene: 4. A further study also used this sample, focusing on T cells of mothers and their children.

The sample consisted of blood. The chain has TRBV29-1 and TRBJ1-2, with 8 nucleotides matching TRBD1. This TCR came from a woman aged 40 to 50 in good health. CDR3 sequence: CSVDRDRSYGYTF. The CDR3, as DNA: TGCAGCGTTGACCGGGACAGGTCCTATGGCTACACCTTC.